This passage covers 32 T cell receptor beta chains from one sample sequenced in a study of blood T cell repertoires in COVID-19. Assay used: immunoSEQ multiplex PCR; TCRdb lists only in-frame clones, some missing. The sample has around 120,000 clones; 80% to 90% are singletons. Sequencing was performed on peripheral blood. The source of these receptors is a woman in her 70s with acute or convalescent COVID-19.

This clone turned up a few times. The V gene is TRBV19, the J gene TRBJ2-6, with D tentatively TRBD2 (7 bases). This CDR3 is built from 17 residues. Germline assignment: CDR1 LNHDA and CDR2 SQIVND (reference sequence). V dropped 5 bases and J dropped 0 bases, with 14 bases sitting between them. CDR3 amino acids: CASSPSGTPSGANVLTF. CDR3 bases: TGTGCCAGTAGTCCAAGCGGGACACCCTCTGGGGCCAACGTCCTGACTTTC. The variable domain in full, completed from reference TRBV19 and TRBJ2-6, reads DGGITQSPKYLFRKEGQNVTLSCEQNLNHDAMYWYRQDPGQGLRLIYYSQIVNDFQKGDIAEGYSVSREKKESFPLTVTSAQKNPTAFYLCASSPSGTPSGANVLTFGAGSRLTVL.

The gene calls are TRBV3-1 (or the pseudogene TRBV3-2) and TRBJ1-4; 10 bases are shared with TRBD1. The length of the CDR3 is 15 residues. Germline V gene sequence: CDR1 LGHDT, CDR2 YNNKEL (reference sequence). Trimming cost V 4 bases and J 5 bases; bases outside gene matches: 4. The CDR3 sequence: CASSPRTGGNEKLFF. The CDR3 region has the DNA TGTGCCAGCAGCCCGCGGACAGGGGGAAATGAAAAACTGTTTTTT.

The gene calls are TRBV7-7 and TRBJ2-1; TRBD2 aligns across 12 bases. Germline V gene lookup returns CDR1 SSHAT and CDR2 FNYEAQ (reference sequence). The CDR3 length is 15 residues. After removal of 5 bases from V and 6 bases from J, the junction contained 5 bases not matched to a gene. The CDR3 nucleotides read TGTGCCAGCAGCCGGACTAGCGGGGACTTCAATGAGCAGTTCTTC. Its translation: CASSRTSGDFNEQFF.

V gene TRBV6-1 combines with J gene TRBJ1-2; D not certain. CDR3 length equals 13 residues. Looked up from germline, CDR1 is MNHNS and CDR2 is SASEGT. Trimming shortened V by 2 bases and J by 0 bases, and 4 bases separated the two germline ends. CDR3 nucleotide sequence: TGTGCCAGCAGTGAATTCGCTAACTATGGCTACACCTTC. It specifies CASSEFANYGYTF.

The chain employs TRBV28 and TRBJ2-7, with D possibly TRBD2 on 6 matching bases. Germline-derived CDR1 and CDR2 are MDHEN and SYDVKM. The CDR3 runs 15 residues. The V and J ends lost 5 bases and 1 base respectively, with 15 bases between them. CDR3 DNA: TGTGCCAGCAGTACCCCCTACGGGGGATCCTACGAGCAGTACTTC. It encodes CASSTPYGGSYEQYF.

Only one count was recorded for this clone. The rearrangement joins TRBV3-1 (or the pseudogene TRBV3-2) to TRBJ1-2; D gene unclear. Between the trimmed V and J ends, which lost 6 bases and 1 base, there was a span of 6 bases. CDR3 size: 12 residues. CDR1 is LGHDT and CDR2 is YNNKEL in the germline V gene (reference sequence). CDR3 protein: CASSSVNYGYTF. CDR3 DNA sequence: TGTGCCAGCAGTTCGGTTAACTATGGCTACACCTTC.

The chain combines TRBV20-1 with TRBJ2-5; a weak D match, TRBD2 (6 bases). V gave up 3 bases and J gave up 1 base, with 21 bases separating them. CDR1 and CDR2 from the germline V gene are DFQATT and SNEGSKA (reference sequence). The CDR3 consists of 17 residues. CDR3 sequence reads: CSASPQWGLAPQETQYF. The CDR3 DNA follows: TGCAGTGCTAGTCCTCAATGGGGTCTAGCGCCCCAAGAGACCCAGTACTTC.

The chain combines TRBV6-5 with TRBJ2-7; TRBD2 matches 8 bases. J was trimmed by 2 bases and V by 5 bases; bases with no gene match: 5. This CDR3 is 14 amino acids long. Germline V gene data show CDR1 as MNHEY and CDR2 as SVGAGI. CDR3 sequence reads: CASSRERGPYEQYF. In nucleotides, the CDR3 is TGTGCCAGCAGTCGGGAGCGGGGGCCCTACGAGCAGTACTTC.

This chain uses TRBV14 with TRBJ2-1, with TRBD2 matching over 11 bases. V was clipped by 6 bases and J by 4 bases; unmatched bases: 5. The CDR3 is 15 amino acids. Looked up from germline, CDR1 is SGHDN and CDR2 is FVKESK. The DNA for the CDR3 is TGTGCCAGCAGGGTGACTAGCGGGGCTTACAATGAGCAGTTCTTC. Its translation: CASRVTSGAYNEQFF.

This clone has more than one count but fewer than ten. This CDR3 is also generated by other DNA sequences in the sample. The chain carries TRBV24-1 and TRBJ2-2; D possibly corresponds to TRBD1 (6 bases). Germline V gene lookup returns CDR1 KGHDR and CDR2 SFDVKD. With 0 bases removed from V and 1 base from J, the gap between germline ends came to 8 bases. The CDR3 extends over 16 amino acids. CDR3: CATSDLTGWNTGELFF. The CDR3 nucleotides are TGTGCCACCAGTGATTTGACAGGGTGGAACACCGGGGAGCTGTTTTTT.

This chain connects TRBV6-1 to TRBJ1-2; the D gene is possibly TRBD1 (6 bases). The germline V gene encodes CDR1 MNHNS and CDR2 SASEGT. Trimming took 3 bases from V and 6 from J, leaving 11 bases between them. This CDR3 region has 13 residues. CDR3 sequence: CASSEGTPDGYTF. The CDR3 DNA sequence: TGTGCCAGCAGTGAGGGGACACCAGATGGCTACACCTTC.

This chain joins TRBV29-1 and TRBJ1-1; tentatively, D is TRBD1 (5 bases). This CDR3 has 12 residues. Germline V gene data show CDR1 as SQVTM and CDR2 as ANQGSEA. V gave up 7 bases and J gave up 0 bases, with 9 bases separating them. In DNA, the CDR3 is TGCAGCGGTGACAGCGTGAACACTGAAGCTTTCTTT. It yields the protein CSGDSVNTEAFF.

V usage is TRBV5-6 and J usage is TRBJ2-7; a weak D match, TRBD2 (5 bases). From germline, CDR1 is SGHDT and CDR2 YYEEEE. Trimming cost V 7 bases and J 3 bases, with 14 bases left between them. The CDR3 is 13 residues long. The CDR3 DNA follows: TGTGCCAGCTCCTCGGGCAGCGGCTACGAGCAGTACTTC. As protein: CASSSGSGYEQYF. The variable domain in full, with the rest retrieved from reference TRBV5-6 and TRBJ2-7, is DAGVTQSPTHLIKTRGQQVTLRCSPKSGHDTVSWYQQALGQGPQFIFQYYEEEERQRGNFPDRFSGHQFPNYSSELNVNALLLGDSALYLCASSSGSGYEQYFGPGTRLTVT.

The chain uses TRBV10-1 and TRBJ2-7; D might be TRBD2 (6 bases). CDR3 size: 13 residues. V gave up 4 bases and J gave up 3 bases, with 10 bases separating them. The germline V gene has CDR1 WNHNN and CDR2 SYGVQD (reference sequence). The CDR3 here is CASSAGTLYEQYF. CDR3 bases: TGCGCCAGCAGTGCCGGGACTCTCTACGAGCAGTACTTC.

The V and J genes are TRBV10-3 and TRBJ2-7, with D possibly TRBD1 on 7 matching bases. Looked up from germline, CDR1 is ENHRY and CDR2 is SYGVKD. CDR3 size: 14 residues. The V end was cut by 10 bases, the J end by 3 bases, with 19 bases between. CDR3 nucleotide sequence: TGTGCCACCGAGGATCAGGGGGGTAACTACGAGCAGTACTTC. It is translated as CATEDQGGNYEQYF.

The gene calls are TRBV7-2 and TRBJ2-7; tentative D call: TRBD2 (6 bases). Germline CDR1 is SGHTA and CDR2 is FQGNSA. Trimming removed 0 bases at V and 3 bases at J, with 12 bases between. The CDR3 runs 15 residues. The CDR3: CASSLAPGTYYEQYF. CDR3 nucleotide sequence: TGTGCCAGCAGCTTAGCCCCCGGGACTTACTACGAGCAGTACTTC.

This chain uses TRBV30 with TRBJ2-1, with 7 nucleotides matching TRBD2. J lost 4 bases, V lost 3 bases, and 9 bases had no gene match. Per germline, CDR1 GTSNPN and CDR2 SVGIG (reference sequence). This CDR3 region has 15 residues. As DNA, the CDR3 is TGTGCCTGGAGGGGAAGGGCCGGGGGGTACAATGAGCAGTTCTTC. Translating gives CAWRGRAGGYNEQFF.

The V call is TRBV5-5, the J call TRBJ1-5; tentatively, D is TRBD1 (5 bases). This CDR3 has 17 residues. Trimming cost V 0 bases and J 3 bases, with 16 bases left between them. Looked up from germline, CDR1 is SGHKS and CDR2 is YYEKEE (reference sequence). The CDR3 loop reads CASSLALGPGNNQPQHF. In nucleotides, the CDR3 is TGTGCCAGCAGCTTGGCATTGGGGCCCGGCAACAATCAGCCCCAGCATTTT.

This clone was seen more than once but under ten times. The CDR3 DNA follows: TGTGCCAGCAGTTTATACAGGGACTATGGCTACACCTTC. Translated: CASSLYRDYGYTF. The rearrangement joins TRBV28 to TRBJ1-2, with D tentatively TRBD1 (6 bases). This CDR3 is 13 amino acids long. The germline V gene encodes CDR1 MDHEN and CDR2 SYDVKM. The V gene lost 1 base and the J gene lost 3 bases, with 6 bases spanning the gap.

V is TRBV28 and J is TRBJ1-2, with unresolved D. This CDR3 region has 15 residues. Germline assignment: CDR1 MDHEN and CDR2 SYDVKM. Deletions cut 6 bases from V and 4 bases from J, with 18 bases between. The CDR3 loop reads CASSQLTGILYGYTF. Here the CDR3 DNA reads TGTGCCAGCAGCCAACTGACCGGGATTCTCTATGGCTACACCTTC.

In nucleotides, the CDR3 is TGTGCCAGCCGAAAACAGGGGTCTTCTGAAAAACTGTTTTTT. Amino acids: CASRKQGSSEKLFF. This rearrangement joins TRBV2 to TRBJ1-4, with 7 bases identical to TRBD1. Trimming took 8 bases from V and 7 from J; bases not matched to a gene: 10. The CDR3 has 14 amino acids. Germline assignment: CDR1 SNHLY and CDR2 FYNNEI.

In DNA form, the CDR3 reads TGTGCCAGCTCTGTTACAGGGGGCGAAGGCTATGGCTACACCTTC. Protein product: CASSVTGGEGYGYTF. The V gene is TRBV18, the J gene TRBJ1-2, with TRBD1 identical over 9 bases. After removal of 6 bases from V and 4 bases from J, the junction contained 9 bases not matched to a gene. The CDR3 loop spans 15 amino acids. Germline-derived CDR1 and CDR2 are KGHSH and LQKENI. Full variable domain (remainder filled in from reference TRBV18 and TRBJ1-2): NAGVMQNPRHLVRRRGQEARLRCSPMKGHSHVYWYRQLPEEGLKFMVYLQKENIIDESGMPKERFSAEFPKEGPSILRIQQVVRGDSAAYFCASSVTGGEGYGYTFGSGTRLTVV.

The rearrangement links TRBV21-1 to TRBJ1-3. TRBV21-1 is a pseudogene segment. This CDR3 is 16 amino acids long. The CDR3 DNA reads TGTGCCAGCACCCAATGGTGGGTTCCGGGGGAAAACACCATATATTTT. Its translation is CASTQWWVPGENTIYF.

V is TRBV7-6 and J is TRBJ2-1; 8 bases fit TRBD1. This CDR3 has 16 amino acids. With V trimmed by 5 bases and J by 5 bases, 11 bases remained unmatched. CDR1 and CDR2 from the germline V gene are SGHVS and FNYEAQ. The CDR3 bases are TGTGCCAGCAGCAACACACAGGGGGGAACTGACAATGAGCAGTTCTTC. Its protein is CASSNTQGGTDNEQFF.

This clone was counted once. The chain carries TRBV6-2 or TRBV6-3 and TRBJ1-2; D is unresolved. CDR1 is MNHEY and CDR2 is SVGEGT in the germline V gene. The length of the CDR3 is 15 residues. V was clipped by 0 bases and J by 8 bases, with 16 bases between them. DNA for the CDR3: TGTGCCAGCAGTTACTCGCCAGGCGCTATCTGGGGCTACACCTTC. It codes for CASSYSPGAIWGYTF.

In DNA, the CDR3 is TGTGCCAGCGGGCCCCTCCAAGGCTACACCTTC. This encodes CASGPLQGYTF. The V gene is TRBV11-2, the J gene TRBJ1-2; D is unresolved. This CDR3 has 11 amino acids. Germline V gene sequence: CDR1 SGHAT, CDR2 FQNNGV. V was trimmed by 8 bases and J by 8 bases, leaving 12 bases between them.

The rearrangement uses TRBV5-6 and TRBJ1-6; TRBD1 agrees at 9 bases. Germline CDR1 reads SGHDT; CDR2 reads YYEEEE. V was clipped by 0 bases and J by 14 bases; unmatched bases: 3. The length of the CDR3 is 13 residues. This CDR3 is CASSLGTGVSLHF. In nucleotides, the CDR3 is TGTGCCAGCAGCTTGGGGACAGGGGTATCCCTCCACTTT.

The rearrangement links TRBV6-5 to TRBJ1-5; D is possibly TRBD1 (5 bases). With 10 bases removed from V and 9 bases from J, the gap between germline ends came to 16 bases. The V gene's germline CDR1 is MNHEY and CDR2 SVGAGI. The CDR3 is 12 amino acids. The CDR3 DNA sequence: TGTGCCACCGGGCGCGGGGGATCGCCCCAGCATTTT. Translating it yields CATGRGGSPQHF.

This rearrangement joins TRBV24-1 to TRBJ1-2, with 11 nucleotides matching TRBD1. V shed 4 bases and J 9 bases; nucleotides not matched to a gene: 6. The CDR3 has 14 amino acids. Looked up from germline, CDR1 is KGHDR and CDR2 is SFDVKD. The CDR3 region has the DNA TGTGCCACCAGTGACCCCGGACAGGGGGCCCGCTACACCTTC. Translation gives CATSDPGQGARYTF.

This clone appeared once. The rearrangement links TRBV5-1 to TRBJ1-4; D call uncertain. CDR3 size: 14 residues. Germline V gives CDR1 SGHRS, CDR2 YFSETQ. Trimming took off 8 bases at V and 7 bases at J, with 18 bases between the two ends. The DNA of the CDR3 is TGCGCCAGTCAGCTAGACGGGCGGGGTGAAAAACTGTTTTTT. The encoded protein is CASQLDGRGEKLFF.

The chain couples TRBV10-2 to TRBJ1-1; 9 bases match TRBD1. Germline V gene sequence: CDR1 WSHSY, CDR2 SAAADI. The length of the CDR3 is 16 residues. The V segment lost 3 bases and the J segment 1 base; nucleotides outside the gene matches: 6. Here the CDR3 reads CASSERDREPNTEAFF. CDR3 in DNA: TGCGCCAGCAGTGAAAGGGACAGGGAGCCGAACACTGAAGCTTTCTTT.

The CDR3 nucleotides are TGTGCCAGCAGTAACAGCGGGAATGGCTACACCTTC. It is translated as CASSNSGNGYTF. The gene calls are TRBV7-9 and TRBJ1-2; D not certain. Germline V gene lookup returns CDR1 SEHNR and CDR2 FQNEAQ (reference sequence). The CDR3 is 12 residues long. Trimming shortened V by 6 bases and J by 6 bases, and 11 bases separated the two germline ends. Using reference TRBV7-9 and TRBJ1-2 for the parts outside the CDR3, the full variable domain is DTGVSQNPRHKITKRGQNVTFRCDPISEHNRLYWYRQTLGQGPEFLTYFQNEAQLEKSRLLSDRFSAERPKGSFSTLEIQRTEQGDSAMYLCASSNSGNGYTFGSGTRLTVV.